This T cell receptor beta chain originates from a study of graft-versus-host responses after intestinal transplantation. Germline trimming cut 8 bases from V and 2 bases from J; bases unmatched to any gene: 6. The CDR3 is made up of 15 amino acids. Germline values: CDR1 ENHRY, CDR2 SYGVKD. Using immunoSEQ multiplex PCR, the repertoire was profiled, and TCRdb retains in-frame clones only, with some absent. Of 30,000 to 50,000 clones in the sample, roughly 95% were seen once. This clone has just a few counts. Its antigen is not known. V and J are TRBV10-3 and TRBJ2-2; 9 nucleotides align to TRBD2. This TCR was sampled from a human donor who was the organ donor for an intestinal transplant. Specimen: unstimulated CD8+ T cells sorted from spleen or lymph node cells, collected before transplant. CDR3 protein: CAIRRLAENTGELFF. CDR3 sequence (DNA): TGTGCCATCCGTCGACTAGCGGAAAACACCGGGGAGCTGTTTTTT.